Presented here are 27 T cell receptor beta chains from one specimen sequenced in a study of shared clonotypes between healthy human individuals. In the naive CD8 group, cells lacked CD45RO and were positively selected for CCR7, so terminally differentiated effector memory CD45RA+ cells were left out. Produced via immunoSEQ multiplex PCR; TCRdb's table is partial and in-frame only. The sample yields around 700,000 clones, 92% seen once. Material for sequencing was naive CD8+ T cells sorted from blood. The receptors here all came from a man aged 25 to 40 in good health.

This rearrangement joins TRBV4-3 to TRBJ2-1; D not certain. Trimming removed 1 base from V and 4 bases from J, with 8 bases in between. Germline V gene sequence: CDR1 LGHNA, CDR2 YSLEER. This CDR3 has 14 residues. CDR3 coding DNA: TGCGCCAGCAGCCAAGTACCAGAATACAATGAGCAGTTCTTC. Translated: CASSQVPEYNEQFF.

For the CDR3, the DNA is TGTGCCAGCAGTTGGACAGGATTAGCCTACGAGCAGTACTTC. Translation: CASSWTGLAYEQYF. This chain connects TRBV5-6 to TRBJ2-7; 7 bases match TRBD1. Unmatched junction bases numbered 7, after V lost 5 bases and J lost 2 bases. Germline V lookup: CDR1 SGHDT, CDR2 YYEEEE. There are 14 residues in the CDR3.

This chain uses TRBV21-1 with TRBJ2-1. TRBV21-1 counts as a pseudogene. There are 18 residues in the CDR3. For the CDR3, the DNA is TGTGCCAGCAGCAAATTTGAGGGGCGACTTGCGCGCTACAATGAGCAGTTCTTC. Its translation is CASSKFEGRLARYNEQFF.

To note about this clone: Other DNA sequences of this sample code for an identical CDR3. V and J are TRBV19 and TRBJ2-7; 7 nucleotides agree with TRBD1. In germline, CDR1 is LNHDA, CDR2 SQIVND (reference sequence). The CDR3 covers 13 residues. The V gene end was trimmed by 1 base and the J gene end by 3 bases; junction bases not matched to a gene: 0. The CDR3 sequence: CASSIGQGYEQYF. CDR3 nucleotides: TGTGCCAGTAGTATAGGACAGGGCTACGAGCAGTACTTC.

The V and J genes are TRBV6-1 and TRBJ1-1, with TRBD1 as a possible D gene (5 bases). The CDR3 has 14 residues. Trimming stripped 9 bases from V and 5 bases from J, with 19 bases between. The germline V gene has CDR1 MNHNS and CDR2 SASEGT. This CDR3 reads CASKSGTWMTEAFF. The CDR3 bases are TGTGCCAGTAAGTCCGGGACCTGGATGACTGAAGCTTTCTTT.

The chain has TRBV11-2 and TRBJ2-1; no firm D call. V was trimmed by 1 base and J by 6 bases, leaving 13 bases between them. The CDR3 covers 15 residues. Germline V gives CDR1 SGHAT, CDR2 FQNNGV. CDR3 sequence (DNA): TGTGCCAGCAGCTTAGGGGTGGGAACCTCCAATGAGCAGTTCTTC. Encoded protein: CASSLGVGTSNEQFF.

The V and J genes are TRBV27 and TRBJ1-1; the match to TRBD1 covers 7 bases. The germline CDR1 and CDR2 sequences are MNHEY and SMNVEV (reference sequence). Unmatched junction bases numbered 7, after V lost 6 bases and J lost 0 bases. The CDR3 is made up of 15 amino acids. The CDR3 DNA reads TGTGCCAGCAGGGTAGACAGGGACTTGAACACTGAAGCTTTCTTT. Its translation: CASRVDRDLNTEAFF.

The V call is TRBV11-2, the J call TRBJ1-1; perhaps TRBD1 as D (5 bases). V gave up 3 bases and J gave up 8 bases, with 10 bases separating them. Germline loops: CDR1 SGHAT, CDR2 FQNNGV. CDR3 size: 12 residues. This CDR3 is CASSFSGWEAFF. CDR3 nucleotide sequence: TGTGCCAGCAGCTTCTCAGGGTGGGAAGCTTTCTTT.

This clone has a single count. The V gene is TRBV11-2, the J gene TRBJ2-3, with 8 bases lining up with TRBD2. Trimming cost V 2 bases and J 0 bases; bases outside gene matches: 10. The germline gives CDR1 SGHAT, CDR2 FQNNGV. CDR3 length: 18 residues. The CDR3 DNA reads TGTGCCAGCAGCTTAAGGTCGGGAGGGGTCATCAGCACAGATACGCAGTATTTT. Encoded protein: CASSLRSGGVISTDTQYF. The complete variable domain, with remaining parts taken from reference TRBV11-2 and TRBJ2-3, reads EAGVAQSPRYKIIEKRQSVAFWCNPISGHATLYWYQQILGQGPKLLIQFQNNGVVDDSQLPKDRFSAERLKGVDSTLKIQPAKLEDSAVYLCASSLRSGGVISTDTQYFGPGTRLTVL.

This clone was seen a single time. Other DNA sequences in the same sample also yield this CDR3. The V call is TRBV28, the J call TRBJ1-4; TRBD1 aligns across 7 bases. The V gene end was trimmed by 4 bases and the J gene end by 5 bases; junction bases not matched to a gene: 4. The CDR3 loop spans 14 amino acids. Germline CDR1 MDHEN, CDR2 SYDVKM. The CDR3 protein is CASSSDRPNEKLFF. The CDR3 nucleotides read TGTGCCAGCAGTTCGGACAGGCCGAATGAAAAACTGTTTTTT.

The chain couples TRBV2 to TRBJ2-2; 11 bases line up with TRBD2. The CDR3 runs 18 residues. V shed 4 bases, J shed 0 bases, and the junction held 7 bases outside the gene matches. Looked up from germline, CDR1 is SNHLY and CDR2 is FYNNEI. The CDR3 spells CASSGIAGGRANTGELFF. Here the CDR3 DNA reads TGTGCCAGCAGTGGAATAGCGGGAGGGCGGGCGAACACCGGGGAGCTGTTTTTT. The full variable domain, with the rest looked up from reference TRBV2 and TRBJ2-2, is EPEVTQTPSHQVTQMGQEVILRCVPISNHLYFYWYRQILGQKVEFLVSFYNNEISEKSEIFDDQFSVERPDGSNFTLKIRSTKLEDSAMYFCASSGIAGGRANTGELFFGEGSRLTVL.

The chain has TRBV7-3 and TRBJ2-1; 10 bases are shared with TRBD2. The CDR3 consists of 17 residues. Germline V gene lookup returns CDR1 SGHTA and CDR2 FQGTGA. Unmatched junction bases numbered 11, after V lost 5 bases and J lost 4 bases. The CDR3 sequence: CASSPGLARPPYNEQFF. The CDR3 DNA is TGTGCCAGCAGCCCGGGACTAGCGCGACCCCCTTACAATGAGCAGTTCTTC.

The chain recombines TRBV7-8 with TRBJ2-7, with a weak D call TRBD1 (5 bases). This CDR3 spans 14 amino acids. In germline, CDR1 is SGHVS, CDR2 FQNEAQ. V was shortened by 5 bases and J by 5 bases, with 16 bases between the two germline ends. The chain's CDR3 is CASSPTRRVHEQYF. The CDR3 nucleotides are TGTGCCAGCAGCCCCACCCGCAGGGTCCACGAGCAGTACTTC. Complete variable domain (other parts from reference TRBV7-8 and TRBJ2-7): GAGVSQSPRYKVAKRGQDVALRCDPISGHVSLFWYQQALGQGPEFLTYFQNEAQLDKSGLPSDRFFAERPEGSVSTLKIQRTQQEDSAVYLCASSPTRRVHEQYFGPGTRLTVT.

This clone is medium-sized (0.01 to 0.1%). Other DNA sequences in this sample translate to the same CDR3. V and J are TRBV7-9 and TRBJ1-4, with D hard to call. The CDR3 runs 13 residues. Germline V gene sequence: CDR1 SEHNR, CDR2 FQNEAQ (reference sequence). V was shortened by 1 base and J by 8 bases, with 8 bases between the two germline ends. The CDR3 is CASSLGAGEKLFF. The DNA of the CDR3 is TGTGCCAGCAGCTTAGGGGCGGGGGAAAAACTGTTTTTT.

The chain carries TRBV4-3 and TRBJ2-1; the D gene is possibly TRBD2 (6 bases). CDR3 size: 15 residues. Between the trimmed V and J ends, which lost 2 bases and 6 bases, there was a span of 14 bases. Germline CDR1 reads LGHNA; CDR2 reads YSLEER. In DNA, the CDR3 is TGCGCCAGCAGCCAAAGAACGGGAGTGATCAATGAGCAGTTCTTC. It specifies CASSQRTGVINEQFF.

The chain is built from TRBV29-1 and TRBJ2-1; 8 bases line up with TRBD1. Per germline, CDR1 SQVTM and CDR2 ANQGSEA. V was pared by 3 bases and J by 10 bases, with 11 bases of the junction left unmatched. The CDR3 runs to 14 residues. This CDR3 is CSVEGQDPSREQFF. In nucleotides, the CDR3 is TGCAGCGTTGAGGGACAGGACCCCTCGAGAGAGCAGTTCTTC.

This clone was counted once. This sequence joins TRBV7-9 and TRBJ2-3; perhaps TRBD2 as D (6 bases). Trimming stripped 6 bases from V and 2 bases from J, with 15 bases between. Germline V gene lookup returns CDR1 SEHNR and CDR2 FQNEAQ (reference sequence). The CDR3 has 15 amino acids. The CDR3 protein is CASRPGLPYTDTQYF. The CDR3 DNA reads TGTGCCAGCAGACCCGGACTACCGTACACAGATACGCAGTATTTT.

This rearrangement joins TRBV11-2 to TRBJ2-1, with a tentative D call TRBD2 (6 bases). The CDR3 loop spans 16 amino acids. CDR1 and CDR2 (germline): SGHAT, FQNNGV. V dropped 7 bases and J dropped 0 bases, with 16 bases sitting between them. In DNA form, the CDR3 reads TGTGCCAGCAAGTTGATGGGGGGACTCTCCTACAATGAGCAGTTCTTC. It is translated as CASKLMGGLSYNEQFF.

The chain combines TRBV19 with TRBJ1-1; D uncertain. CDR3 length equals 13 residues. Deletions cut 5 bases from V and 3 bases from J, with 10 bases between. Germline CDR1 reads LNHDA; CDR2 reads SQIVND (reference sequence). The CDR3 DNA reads TGTGCCAGTAGTGTGTGGGGATACACTGAAGCTTTCTTT. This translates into CASSVWGYTEAFF.

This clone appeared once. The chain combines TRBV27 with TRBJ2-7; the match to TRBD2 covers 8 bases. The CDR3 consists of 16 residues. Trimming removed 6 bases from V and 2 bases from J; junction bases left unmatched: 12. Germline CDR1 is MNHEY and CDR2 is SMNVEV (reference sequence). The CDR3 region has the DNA TGTGCCAGCAGAAGCCTGGGACGGCGGGGGGCCTACGAGCAGTACTTC. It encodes CASRSLGRRGAYEQYF.

CDR3 DNA sequence: TGTGCCATCAGTGGGTTGGGTAGCGGGAGTGGAACCGGGGAGCTGTTTTTT. It codes for CAISGLGSGSGTGELFF. The chain joins TRBV10-3 to TRBJ2-2, with 9 bases lining up with TRBD2. The CDR3 totals 17 residues. Trimming cost V 4 bases and J 5 bases; bases outside gene matches: 11. CDR1 is ENHRY and CDR2 is SYGVKD in the germline V gene.

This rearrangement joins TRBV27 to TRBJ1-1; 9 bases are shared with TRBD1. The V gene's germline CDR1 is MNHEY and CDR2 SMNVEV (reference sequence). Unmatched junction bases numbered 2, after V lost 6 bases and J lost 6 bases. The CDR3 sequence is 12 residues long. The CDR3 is CASSTGGPEAFF. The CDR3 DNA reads TGTGCCAGCAGCACAGGGGGCCCTGAAGCTTTCTTT.

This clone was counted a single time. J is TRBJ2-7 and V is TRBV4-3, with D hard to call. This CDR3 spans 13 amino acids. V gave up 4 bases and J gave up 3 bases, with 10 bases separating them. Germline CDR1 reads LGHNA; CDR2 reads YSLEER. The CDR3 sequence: CASSLLTHYEQYF. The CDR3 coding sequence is TGCGCCAGCAGCCTCCTGACACACTACGAGCAGTACTTC.

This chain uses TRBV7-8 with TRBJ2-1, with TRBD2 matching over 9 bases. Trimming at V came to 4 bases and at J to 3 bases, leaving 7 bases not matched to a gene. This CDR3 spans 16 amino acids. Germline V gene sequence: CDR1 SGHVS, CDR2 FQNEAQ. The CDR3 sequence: CASSSRRLAVYNEQFF. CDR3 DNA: TGTGCCAGCAGCTCGAGGAGACTAGCGGTCTACAATGAGCAGTTCTTC.

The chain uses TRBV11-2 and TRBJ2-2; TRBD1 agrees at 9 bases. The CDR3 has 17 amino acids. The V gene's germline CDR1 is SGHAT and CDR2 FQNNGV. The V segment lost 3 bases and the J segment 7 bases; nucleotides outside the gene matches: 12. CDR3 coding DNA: TGTGCCAGCAGCTTCCCCACGGACAGGGGTTCTGACGGGGAGCTGTTTTTT. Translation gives CASSFPTDRGSDGELFF.

The CDR3 DNA sequence: TGTGCCGTCCCAGGGACAGCTTACGAGCAGTACTTC. Protein product: CAVPGTAYEQYF. The chain is built from TRBV6-1 and TRBJ2-7; 7 bases align to TRBD1. Germline loops: CDR1 MNHNS, CDR2 SASEGT. The V segment lost 11 bases and the J segment 4 bases; nucleotides outside the gene matches: 8. The CDR3 covers 12 residues.

This CDR3 reads CASSPNRETQYF. CDR3 sequence (DNA): TGTGCCAGCAGTCCAAATCGAGAGACCCAGTACTTC. V gene TRBV28 combines with J gene TRBJ2-5; no definite D call. The CDR3 is made up of 12 amino acids. Trimming left V 5 bases short and J 4 bases short, with 8 bases between. CDR1 is MDHEN, CDR2 SYDVKM, per germline.